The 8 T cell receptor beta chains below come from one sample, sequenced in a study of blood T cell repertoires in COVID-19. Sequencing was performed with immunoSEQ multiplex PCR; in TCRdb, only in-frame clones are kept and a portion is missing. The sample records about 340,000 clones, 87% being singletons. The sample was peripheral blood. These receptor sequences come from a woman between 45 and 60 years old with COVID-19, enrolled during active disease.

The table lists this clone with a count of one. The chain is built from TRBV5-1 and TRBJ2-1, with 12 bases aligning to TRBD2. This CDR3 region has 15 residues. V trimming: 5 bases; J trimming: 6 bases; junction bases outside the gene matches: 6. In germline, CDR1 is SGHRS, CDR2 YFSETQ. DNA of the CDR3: TGCGCCAGCAGTTCCCTAGCGGGAGGGCCCAATGAGCAGTTCTTC. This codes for CASSSLAGGPNEQFF.

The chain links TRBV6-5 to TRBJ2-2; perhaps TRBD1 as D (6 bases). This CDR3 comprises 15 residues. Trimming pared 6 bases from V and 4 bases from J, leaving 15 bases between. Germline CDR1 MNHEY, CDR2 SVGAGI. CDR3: CASRQGQFSTGELFF. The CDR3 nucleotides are TGTGCCAGCAGACAAGGACAGTTCAGCACCGGGGAGCTGTTTTTT.

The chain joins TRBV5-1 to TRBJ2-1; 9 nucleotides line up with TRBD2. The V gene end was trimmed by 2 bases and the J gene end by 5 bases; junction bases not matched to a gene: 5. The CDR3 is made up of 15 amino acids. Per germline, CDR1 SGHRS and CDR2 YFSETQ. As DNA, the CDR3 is TGCGCCAGCAGCTTTCCGGGACTAGCCAACAATGAGCAGTTCTTC. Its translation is CASSFPGLANNEQFF.

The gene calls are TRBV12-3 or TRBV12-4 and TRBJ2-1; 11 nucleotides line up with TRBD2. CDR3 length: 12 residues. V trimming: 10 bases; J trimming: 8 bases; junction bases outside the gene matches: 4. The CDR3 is CATWTSGYEQFF. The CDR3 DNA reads TGTGCCACCTGGACTAGCGGGTATGAGCAGTTCTTC.

CDR3 amino acids: CASSHRTSGLSYEQYF. The CDR3 DNA follows: TGCGCCAGCAGCCATAGGACTAGCGGTCTCTCCTACGAGCAGTACTTC. The rearrangement links TRBV4-1 to TRBJ2-7; 10 bases are shared with TRBD2. Germline CDR1 and CDR2: MGHRA and YSYEKL. J lost 0 bases, V lost 3 bases, and 5 bases had no gene match. The CDR3 is 16 residues long.

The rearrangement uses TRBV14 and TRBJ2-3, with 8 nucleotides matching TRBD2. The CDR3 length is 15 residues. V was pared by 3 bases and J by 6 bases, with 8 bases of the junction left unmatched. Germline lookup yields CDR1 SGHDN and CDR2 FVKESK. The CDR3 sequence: CASSQLAGYADTQYF. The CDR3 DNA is TGTGCCAGCAGCCAGTTAGCGGGGTACGCGGATACGCAGTATTTT.

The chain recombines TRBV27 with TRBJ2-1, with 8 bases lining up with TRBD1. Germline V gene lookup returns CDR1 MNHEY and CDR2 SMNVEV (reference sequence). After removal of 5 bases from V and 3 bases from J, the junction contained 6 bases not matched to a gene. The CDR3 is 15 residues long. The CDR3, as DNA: TGTGCCAGCAGTCCGAGACAGGGGATCTACAATGAGCAGTTCTTC. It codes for CASSPRQGIYNEQFF.

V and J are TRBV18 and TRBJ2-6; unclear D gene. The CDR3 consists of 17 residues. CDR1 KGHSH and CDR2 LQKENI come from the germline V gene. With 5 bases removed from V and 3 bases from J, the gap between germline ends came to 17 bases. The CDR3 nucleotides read TGTGCCAGCTCATCTTCTTACACCTCCTTTGGGGCCAACGTCCTGACTTTC. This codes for CASSSSYTSFGANVLTF.